This T cell receptor beta chain comes out of a study of T cells in Graves' hyperthyroidism and ophthalmopathy. Regarding the study as a whole: Most expanded thyroid clonotypes above 0.001 recurred in blood.

Out of roughly 10 ml of fresh peripheral blood came the PBMCs. This clonotype was seen many times. As yet, its antigen is unknown. Amplified TCR beta CDR3 regions came from RNA transcripts. First-round RT-PCR of the TCR CDR3 relied on the HTBI primer set. TCRdb itself ran the multiplex PCR reads through MiXCR, one entry per CDR3 protein. This table has about 580,000 distinct CDR3 sequences, approximately 15% appearing once. Germline assignment: CDR1 MNHNS and CDR2 SASEGT. The CDR3 has 13 amino acids. Losses at the gene ends were 5 bases for V and 7 bases for J; bases not matched to a gene: 8. This clonotype was sampled from a woman in her 30s with Graves' hyperthyroidism that later progressed to Graves' ophthalmopathy. The chain couples TRBV6-1 to TRBJ2-7; TRBD2 aligns across 7 bases. What was sequenced was blood. For the CDR3, the DNA is TGTGCCAGCAGTTGGGACTACCGATCAGAGCAGTACTTC. The encoded protein is CASSWDYRSEQYF.